What follows are 10 T cell receptor beta chains derived from one specimen sequenced in a study of radiotherapy plus CTLA-4 blockade in lung cancer. Libraries were prepared by immunoSEQ multiplex PCR; TCRdb keeps only in-frame clonotypes and omits some of them. The sample contains roughly 75,000 clones, about 80% of which appear only once. The material sequenced was peripheral blood, taken from a patient treated with radiotherapy plus ipilimumab. The receptors originated from a human donor with non-small cell lung cancer who had stable disease on radiotherapy plus ipilimumab.

This sequence joins TRBV28 and TRBJ2-1, with 9 bases aligning to TRBD2. The V segment lost 6 bases and the J segment 6 bases; nucleotides outside the gene matches: 9. There are 15 residues in the CDR3. CDR1 MDHEN and CDR2 SYDVKM come from the germline V gene. DNA for the CDR3: TGTGCCAGCAGACCCAGCGGGGGGAAATCCAATGAGCAGTTCTTC. It translates to CASRPSGGKSNEQFF. Based on the CDR3 plus reference TRBV28 and TRBJ2-1, the full variable domain is DVKVTQSSRYLVKRTGEKVFLECVQDMDHENMFWYRQDPGLGLRLIYFSYDVKMKEKGDIPEGYSVSREKKERFSLILESASTNQTSMYLCASRPSGGKSNEQFFGPGTRLTVL.

V gene TRBV2 combines with J gene TRBJ1-5; 7 bases are shared with TRBD1. This CDR3 contains 16 residues. Trimming cost V 3 bases and J 7 bases; bases outside gene matches: 12. In germline, CDR1 is SNHLY, CDR2 FYNNEI. The chain's CDR3 is CASSDGRTGRGQPQHF. The CDR3 DNA follows: TGTGCCAGCAGTGATGGGAGGACAGGCCGGGGGCAGCCCCAGCATTTT.

The CDR3, as DNA: TGCGCCAGCAAGGGTGCACAGGGCTCCTACAATGAGCAGTTCTTC. Translation: CASKGAQGSYNEQFF. The rearrangement joins TRBV5-1 to TRBJ2-1, with D possibly TRBD1 on 6 matching bases. Germline V gene lookup returns CDR1 SGHRS and CDR2 YFSETQ. The V end lost 6 bases, the J end lost 0 bases, and 13 bases lay between the germline ends. CDR3 length: 15 amino acids. Variable domain in full (rest from reference TRBV5-1 and TRBJ2-1): KAGVTQTPRYLIKTRGQQVTLSCSPISGHRSVSWYQQTPGQGLQFLFEYFSETQRNKGNFPGRFSGRQFSNSRSEMNVSTLELGDSALYLCASKGAQGSYNEQFFGPGTRLTVL.

The chain joins TRBV5-6 to TRBJ2-7; the match to TRBD1 covers 8 bases. The length of the CDR3 is 15 residues. Germline V gene sequence: CDR1 SGHDT, CDR2 YYEEEE. Unmatched junction bases numbered 8, after V lost 3 bases and J lost 3 bases. CDR3 DNA sequence: TGTGCCAGCAGCTCGCTGGGACAGGCCCTCTACGAGCAGTACTTC. This encodes CASSSLGQALYEQYF.

The V call is TRBV27, the J call TRBJ1-5, with a tentative D call TRBD1 (5 bases). CDR1 and CDR2 (germline): MNHEY, SMNVEV (reference sequence). This CDR3 comprises 14 residues. V was clipped by 1 base and J by 4 bases, with 8 bases between them. The CDR3 sequence: CASSLWGTNQPQHF. The CDR3 DNA is TGTGCCAGCAGTTTATGGGGCACTAATCAGCCCCAGCATTTT.

This chain joins TRBV12-5 and TRBJ1-1, with 8 bases lining up with TRBD1. V lost 5 bases and J lost 4; bases outside the gene matches: 12. This CDR3 comprises 16 residues. The germline V gene has CDR1 LGHNT and CDR2 FRNRAP. CDR3 bases: TGTGCTAGTGGTCAACCCTCGGACAGGGCCTCCACTGAAGCTTTCTTT. Its protein product is CASGQPSDRASTEAFF.

The rearrangement links TRBV20-1 to TRBJ2-7; D is unclear. CDR3 length: 10 residues. Trimming cost V 6 bases and J 3 bases, with 6 bases left between them. Per germline, CDR1 DFQATT and CDR2 SNEGSKA (reference sequence). The DNA for the CDR3 is TGCAGTGCCGGTCACTACGAGCAGTACTTC. Amino acid sequence: CSAGHYEQYF.

The chain uses TRBV21-1 and TRBJ2-7. TRBV21-1 is tagged as a pseudogene. The CDR3 consists of 14 residues. This CDR3 reads CASSKEFLGGEQYF. Here the CDR3 DNA reads TGTGCCAGCAGCAAAGAATTCTTAGGTGGAGAGCAGTACTTC.

On this clone: Other DNA sequences in this specimen translate into the identical CDR3. V is TRBV30 and J is TRBJ2-7, with no clear D. CDR3 length equals 11 residues. The germline V gene has CDR1 GTSNPN and CDR2 SVGIG (reference sequence). Trimming stripped 1 base from V and 4 bases from J, with 5 bases between. The CDR3 DNA reads as TGTGCCTGGAGTGCTTCATACGAGCAGTACTTC. Translated, it gives CAWSASYEQYF. Filled out from reference TRBV30 and TRBJ2-7, the complete variable domain reads SQTIHQWPATLVQPVGSPLSLECTVEGTSNPNLYWYRQAAGRGLQLLFYSVGIGQISSEVPQNLSASRPQDRQFILSSKKLLLSDSGFYLCAWSASYEQYFGPGTRLTVT.

The V call is TRBV6-1, the J call TRBJ1-4; unclear D gene. The CDR3 has 14 residues. The ends were cut back, 1 base at V and 5 bases at J, with 8 bases in the middle. Per the germline V gene, CDR1 is MNHNS and CDR2 is SASEGT. CDR3 sequence reads: CASSEVQTNEKLFF. CDR3 sequence (DNA): TGTGCCAGCAGTGAAGTACAGACAAATGAAAAACTGTTTTTT.